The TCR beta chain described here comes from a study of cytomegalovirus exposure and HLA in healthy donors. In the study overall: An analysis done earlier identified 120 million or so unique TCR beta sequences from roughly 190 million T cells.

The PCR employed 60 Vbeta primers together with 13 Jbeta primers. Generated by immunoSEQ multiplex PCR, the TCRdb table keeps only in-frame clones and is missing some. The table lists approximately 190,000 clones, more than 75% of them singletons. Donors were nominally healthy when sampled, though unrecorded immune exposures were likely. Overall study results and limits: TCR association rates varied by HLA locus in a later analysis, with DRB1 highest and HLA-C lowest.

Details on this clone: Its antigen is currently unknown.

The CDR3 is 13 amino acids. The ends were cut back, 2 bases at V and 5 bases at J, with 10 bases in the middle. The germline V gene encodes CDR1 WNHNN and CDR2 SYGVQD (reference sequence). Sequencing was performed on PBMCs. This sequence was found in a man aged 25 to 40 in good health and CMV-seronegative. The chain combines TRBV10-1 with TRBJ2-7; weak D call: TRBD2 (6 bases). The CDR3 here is CASSEPTGDEQYF. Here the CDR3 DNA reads TGCGCCAGCAGTGAGCCTACGGGGGACGAGCAGTACTTC.